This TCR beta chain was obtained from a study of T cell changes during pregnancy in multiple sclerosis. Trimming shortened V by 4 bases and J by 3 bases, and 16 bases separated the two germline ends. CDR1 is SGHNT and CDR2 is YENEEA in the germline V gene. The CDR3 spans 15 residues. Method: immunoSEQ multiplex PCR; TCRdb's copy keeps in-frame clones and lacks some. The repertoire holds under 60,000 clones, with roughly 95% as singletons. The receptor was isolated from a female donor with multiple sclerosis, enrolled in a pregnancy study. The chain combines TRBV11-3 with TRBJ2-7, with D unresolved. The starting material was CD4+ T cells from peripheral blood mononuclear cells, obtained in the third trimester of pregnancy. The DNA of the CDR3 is TGTGCCAGCAGCTCGGAGACCCGAACCCTCTACGAGCAGTACTTC. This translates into CASSSETRTLYEQYF.